The 3 T cell receptor beta chains below all came from one sample that was sequenced in a study of T cell responses to AZD1222 COVID-19 vaccine. Profiled with immunoSEQ multiplex PCR; TCRdb holds only in-frame clones, not every one. The data hold some 150,000 clones, with 85% to 90% observed a single time. The sample consisted of peripheral blood, taken on day 0 of AZD1222 vaccination. The receptors come from an adult in good health.

This chain joins TRBV2 and TRBJ2-7; 7 positions agree with TRBD1. The V segment lost 6 bases and the J segment 3 bases; nucleotides outside the gene matches: 8. The CDR3 loop spans 14 amino acids. Germline V gene data show CDR1 as SNHLY and CDR2 as FYNNEI. CDR3: CASSPRQGGYEQYF. The CDR3 nucleotides read TGTGCCAGCAGCCCTCGACAGGGTGGCTACGAGCAGTACTTC.

This rearrangement joins TRBV25-1 to TRBJ1-2; D call uncertain. Trimming left V 2 bases short and J 5 bases short, with 12 bases between. The CDR3 length is 14 residues. CDR1 and CDR2 (germline): MGHDK, SYGVNS. The DNA for the CDR3 is TGTGCCAGCAGTGAACACGGGCAGGCGTATGGCTACACCTTC. As protein: CASSEHGQAYGYTF.

The CDR3 here is CASSIRGPDEKLFF. CDR3 in DNA: TGTGCCAGTAGTATCCGAGGTCCGGATGAAAAACTGTTTTTT. The rearrangement uses TRBV19 and TRBJ1-4; D is uncertain. The germline V gene has CDR1 LNHDA and CDR2 SQIVND (reference sequence). Trimming shortened V by 3 bases and J by 6 bases, and 11 bases separated the two germline ends. This CDR3 contains 14 residues. The whole variable domain, remainder taken from reference TRBV19 and TRBJ1-4, is DGGITQSPKYLFRKEGQNVTLSCEQNLNHDAMYWYRQDPGQGLRLIYYSQIVNDFQKGDIAEGYSVSREKKESFPLTVTSAQKNPTAFYLCASSIRGPDEKLFFGSGTQLSVL.